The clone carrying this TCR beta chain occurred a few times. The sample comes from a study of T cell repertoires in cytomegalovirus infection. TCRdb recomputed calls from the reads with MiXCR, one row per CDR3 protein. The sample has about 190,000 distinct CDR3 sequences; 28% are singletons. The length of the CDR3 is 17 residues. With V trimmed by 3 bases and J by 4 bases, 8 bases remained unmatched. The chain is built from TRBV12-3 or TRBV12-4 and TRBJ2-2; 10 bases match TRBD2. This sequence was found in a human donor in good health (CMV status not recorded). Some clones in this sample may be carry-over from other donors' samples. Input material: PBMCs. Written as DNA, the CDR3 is TGTGCCAGCAGTTTCGGAGCTAGCGGGGGACGCACCGGGGAGCTGTTTTTT. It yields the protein CASSFGASGGRTGELFF.